The present entry profiles one T cell receptor (beta chain) with its context. Its antigen is still unknown. The CDR3 runs 14 residues. CDR1 MNHEY and CDR2 SMNVEV come from the germline V gene (reference sequence). V lost 1 base, J lost 1 base, and 8 bases lay in between. The repertoire was sequenced with immunoSEQ multiplex PCR; TCRdb's copy has only in-frame clones and lacks some. This sample has about 140,000 clones, with roughly 89% found just once. This sample was included in a study of T cell responses to AZD1222 COVID-19 vaccine. Overall study results and limits: Repertoires were obtained solely post-peak T cell response. CD4 TCRs associated with vaccination spanned spike, dominating at 160-218 and 743-854. Within unmutated variant regions lay the reported targets of nearly half of spike-specific TCRs. Spike-specific TCR repertoires showed rising breadth and depth after two AZD1222 doses.

The sample in question was peripheral blood, obtained 28 days after the second AZD1222 dose. The J gene is TRBJ2-7, the V gene TRBV27; D possibly corresponds to TRBD1 (5 bases). This sequence originates from an adult who received the AZD1222 COVID-19 vaccine. Written as DNA, the CDR3 is TGTGCCAGCAGTTTATGGCAGGGATCCTACGAGCAGTACTTC. As protein: CASSLWQGSYEQYF.